The 18 T cell receptor beta chains reported below all come from one sample, sequenced in a study of vaccination effects on CD4 cells after COVID-19. ViraFEST assay sequencing came after antigen-specific CD4+ T cells were expanded with viral peptide pools. Cultured cells yielded isolated CD4+ T cells after about ten days. The person was diagnosed with PCR-confirmed SARS-CoV-2 infection between March and December 2020. Profiled with immunoSEQ multiplex PCR; TCRdb holds only in-frame clones, not every one. The sample shows about 26,000 clones, 70% to 80% of them seen only once. These TCRs are of unknown antigen specificity. The sequencing here drew on CD4+ T cells from PBMCs cultured with HCoV-NL63 spike peptides, taken before COVID-19 vaccination. All receptors come from a human donor who had a prior SARS-CoV-2 infection.

This clone has only a few counts. The chain links TRBV2 to TRBJ1-6; D is undetermined. The V end lost 3 bases, the J end lost 7 bases, and 13 bases lay between the germline ends. This CDR3 is built from 15 residues. The germline gives CDR1 SNHLY, CDR2 FYNNEI. CDR3 region: CASSEFGVGNSPLHF. The CDR3 DNA reads TGTGCCAGCAGTGAGTTTGGGGTTGGAAATTCACCCCTCCACTTT.

The chain uses TRBV13 and TRBJ1-1; 7 bases are shared with TRBD1. V lost 2 bases to trimming and J lost 9 bases; unmatched junction nucleotides: 15. Per the germline V gene, CDR1 is PRHDT and CDR2 is FYEKMQ (reference sequence). The CDR3 extends over 16 amino acids. The CDR3 DNA sequence: TGTGCCAGCAGCTTACTATATCGGACAGGTCTGGTTAAAGCTTTCTTT. This translates into CASSLLYRTGLVKAFF.

V is TRBV5-6 and J is TRBJ2-7, with D uncertain. Germline lookup yields CDR1 SGHDT and CDR2 YYEEEE. V lost 1 base and J lost 7, with 15 bases in between. This CDR3 region has 14 residues. The CDR3 spells CASSLFFRLGEQYF. The CDR3 DNA sequence: TGTGCCAGCAGCTTGTTCTTTCGCCTGGGGGAGCAGTACTTC.

This chain uses TRBV5-6 with TRBJ2-7; TRBD2 agrees at 11 bases. From germline, CDR1 is SGHDT and CDR2 YYEEEE. This CDR3 is built from 16 residues. The V gene end was trimmed by 4 bases and the J gene end by 3 bases; junction bases not matched to a gene: 9. CDR3 DNA sequence: TGTGCCAGCAGCCAACTGACTAGCGGGACCGTCTACGAGCAGTACTTC. Protein: CASSQLTSGTVYEQYF.

DNA of the CDR3: TGCGCCAGCAGCTTAATGGACAGTTACAATGAGCAGTTCTTC. Translating gives CASSLMDSYNEQFF. J is TRBJ2-1 and V is TRBV5-1; D perhaps matches TRBD1 (6 bases). This CDR3 has 14 amino acids. The germline V gene encodes CDR1 SGHRS and CDR2 YFSETQ. The ends were cut back, 2 bases at V and 4 bases at J, with 10 bases in the middle. Filled out from reference TRBV5-1 and TRBJ2-1, the complete variable domain reads KAGVTQTPRYLIKTRGQQVTLSCSPISGHRSVSWYQQTPGQGLQFLFEYFSETQRNKGNFPGRFSGRQFSNSRSEMNVSTLELGDSALYLCASSLMDSYNEQFFGPGTRLTVL.

This clone came up once. The chain couples TRBV18 to TRBJ1-4; 9 bases map to TRBD1. Germline V gene sequence: CDR1 KGHSH, CDR2 LQKENI. The CDR3 spans 18 residues. V dropped 2 bases and J dropped 2; count of bases not matched to a gene: 9. CDR3 sequence reads: CASSPNIYRGQTNEKLFF. As DNA, the CDR3 is TGTGCCAGCTCACCAAATATTTACAGGGGGCAGACTAATGAAAAACTGTTTTTT.

The chain employs TRBV11-3 and TRBJ1-2; D is possibly TRBD1 (6 bases). There are 14 residues in the CDR3. Germline values: CDR1 SGHNT, CDR2 YENEEA. The V and J ends lost 2 bases and 4 bases respectively, with 11 bases between them. CDR3 protein: CASSLSTGFYGYTF. For the CDR3, the DNA is TGTGCCAGCAGCTTATCAACAGGGTTCTATGGCTACACCTTC. The full variable domain, its missing parts supplied by reference TRBV11-3 and TRBJ1-2, is EAGVVQSPRYKIIEKKQPVAFWCNPISGHNTLYWYLQNLGQGPELLIRYENEEAVDDSQLPKDRFSAERLKGVDSTLKIQPAELGDSAVYLCASSLSTGFYGYTFGSGTRLTVV.

This clone was seen just once. The rearrangement links TRBV6-6 to TRBJ1-3; D uncertain. The CDR3 runs to 14 residues. The V end was cut by 2 bases, the J end by 1 base, with 6 bases between. The germline V gene encodes CDR1 MNHNY and CDR2 SVGAGI (reference sequence). The CDR3 DNA sequence: TGTGCCAGCAGTTACACGAGGTCTGGAAACACCATATATTTT. Residues: CASSYTRSGNTIYF.

This clone was recorded a few times. This rearrangement joins TRBV5-4 to TRBJ1-1; D ambiguous. Germline V gene lookup returns CDR1 SGHNT and CDR2 YYREEE (reference sequence). The CDR3 extends over 14 amino acids. V was clipped by 0 bases and J by 0 bases, with 6 bases between them. In nucleotides, the CDR3 is TGTGCCAGCAGCTTGGGACGGGTGAACACTGAAGCTTTCTTT. It specifies CASSLGRVNTEAFF.

This chain links TRBV3-1 (or the pseudogene TRBV3-2) with TRBJ2-7; 7 nucleotides match TRBD1. Per germline, CDR1 LGHDT and CDR2 YNNKEL (reference sequence). The CDR3 has 14 residues. The V and J ends lost 4 bases and 0 bases, in that order; junction bases with no gene match: 3. The CDR3 protein is CASSPYRGSYEQYF. CDR3 bases: TGTGCCAGCAGCCCGTACAGGGGCTCCTACGAGCAGTACTTC.

In this sample, this clone turned up once. The V call is TRBV5-1, the J call TRBJ1-2, with 9 bases that match TRBD1. CDR1 is SGHRS and CDR2 is YFSETQ in the germline V gene. The CDR3 totals 16 residues. Trimming at V came to 1 base and at J to 2 bases, leaving 6 bases not matched to a gene. CDR3 sequence: CASSLSPGTGNYGYTF. CDR3 coding DNA: TGCGCCAGCAGCTTGTCCCCCGGGACAGGGAACTATGGCTACACCTTC.

This chain links TRBV6-5 with TRBJ1-2, with 9 bases lining up with TRBD1. With 2 bases clipped from V and 8 bases from J, the junction kept 3 bases outside the gene matches. The CDR3 has 13 residues. Germline V lookup: CDR1 MNHEY, CDR2 SVGAGI. CDR3 nucleotide sequence: TGTGCCAGCAGTTACCGACAGGGGGGCGGCTACACCTTC. Its protein product is CASSYRQGGGYTF.

The V and J genes are TRBV7-3 and TRBJ2-7; TRBD1 agrees at 7 bases. Losses at the gene ends were 5 bases for V and 6 bases for J; bases not matched to a gene: 7. The length of the CDR3 is 13 residues. Per the germline V gene, CDR1 is SGHTA and CDR2 is FQGTGA. The CDR3 bases are TGTGCCAGCAGCATAGACAGGGTTGGCGAGCAGTACTTC. It yields the protein CASSIDRVGEQYF.

The count of this clone is one. This chain joins TRBV6-5 and TRBJ1-4; D perhaps matches TRBD1 (6 bases). This CDR3 is 16 amino acids long. Trimming removed 0 bases from V and 5 bases from J, with 13 bases in between. Per the germline V gene, CDR1 is MNHEY and CDR2 is SVGAGI. The CDR3 DNA follows: TGTGCCAGCAGTTACTCGGGGGGCCGGGGAAATGAAAAACTGTTTTTT. Protein product: CASSYSGGRGNEKLFF.

This chain links TRBV7-2 with TRBJ2-1, with 8 bases fitting TRBD2. The CDR3 is 16 amino acids. Germline CDR1 SGHTA, CDR2 FQGNSA. The J segment lost 3 bases and the V segment lost 3 bases, leaving 7 bases of the junction unmatched. The DNA of the CDR3 is TGTGCCAGCAGCTTCTCAGCGGGAGTTCTCTACAATGAGCAGTTCTTC. Residues: CASSFSAGVLYNEQFF.

The rearrangement uses TRBV3-1 (or the pseudogene TRBV3-2) and TRBJ2-1; D is uncertain. Per germline, CDR1 LGHDT and CDR2 YNNKEL (reference sequence). The CDR3 length is 16 residues. Trimming pared 0 bases from V and 10 bases from J, leaving 19 bases between. In DNA form, the CDR3 reads TGTGCCAGCAGCCAAGAACTGGCGTCGGTAGCAGACGAGCAGTTCTTC. Translated, it gives CASSQELASVADEQFF.

The rearrangement uses TRBV4-3 and TRBJ1-6; a weak D match, TRBD1 (5 bases). The CDR3 totals 16 residues. Germline CDR1 is LGHNA and CDR2 is YSLEER. V was pared by 2 bases and J by 7 bases, with 15 bases between. This CDR3 reads CASSQLPTANNSPLHF. The CDR3 DNA sequence: TGCGCCAGCAGCCAACTCCCGACAGCGAACAATTCACCCCTCCACTTT.

By sample fraction, this clone is large. CDR3 loop: CAWSVSQNYGYTF. CDR3 in DNA: TGTGCCTGGAGTGTAAGTCAGAACTATGGCTACACCTTC. V is TRBV30 and J is TRBJ1-2; D is ambiguous. CDR3 length: 13 residues. Germline loops: CDR1 GTSNPN, CDR2 SVGIG (reference sequence). The V gene lost 0 bases and the J gene lost 2 bases, with 7 bases spanning the gap.